This is a list of T cell receptor beta chains from one sample in a study of blood T cell repertoires in COVID-19. The protocol was immunoSEQ multiplex PCR, while the TCRdb copy is restricted to in-frame clones and leaves out a portion. The sample holds about 230,000 clones, 70% to 90% seen once. The sequencing input was peripheral blood. All receptors derive from a woman between 65 and 79 years old with active or convalescent COVID-19. Each CDR3 is given with its conserved first and last residue. A D gene is named only where the DNA matches it firmly. Clone size is stated in some rows and not others, as once, few, many or a class when expanded.

abundance: -
v_gene: TRBV27
j_gene: TRBJ1-5
len: 15
d_gene: -
CDR3aa: CASSFEGNSNQPQHF
CDR3nt: TGTGCCAGCAGTTTCGAGGGAAATAGCAATCAGCCCCAGCATTTT

abundance: -
v_gene: TRBV2
j_gene: TRBJ2-3
len: 13
d_gene: -
CDR3aa: CASSGAGTDTQYF
CDR3nt: TGTGCCAGCAGTGGGGCTGGTACAGATACGCAGTATTTT

abundance: -
v_gene: TRBV5-1
j_gene: TRBJ1-2
len: 14
d_gene: -
CDR3aa: CASSREGGAAGYTF
CDR3nt: TGCGCCAGCAGCAGAGAAGGGGGGGCGGCTGGCTACACCTTC

abundance: -
v_gene: TRBV19
j_gene: TRBJ2-7
len: 14
d_gene: -
CDR3aa: CASSIGGAVYEQYF
CDR3nt: TGTGCCAGTAGTATTGGAGGGGCCGTCTACGAGCAGTACTTC

abundance: -
v_gene: TRBV2
j_gene: TRBJ1-5
len: 13
d_gene: TRBD1
CDR3aa: CASRGTGIQPQHF
CDR3nt: TGTGCCAGCAGAGGGACAGGGATCCAGCCCCAGCATTTT

abundance: -
v_gene: TRBV19
j_gene: TRBJ1-4
len: 15
d_gene: -
CDR3aa: CASSIEANSGEKLFF
CDR3nt: TGTGCCAGTAGTATAGAGGCAAATTCAGGAGAAAAACTGTTTTTT

abundance: -
v_gene: TRBV7-8
j_gene: TRBJ1-6
len: 17
d_gene: TRBD1
CDR3aa: CASSSEGQPRSDSPLHF
CDR3nt: TGTGCCAGCAGCTCAGAGGGACAGCCCCGCTCTGATTCACCCCTCCACTTT

abundance: once
v_gene: TRBV18
j_gene: TRBJ2-1
len: 14
d_gene: TRBD2
CDR3aa: CASAAGAFYNEQFF
CDR3nt: TGTGCCAGCGCAGCGGGAGCTTTCTACAATGAGCAGTTCTTC

abundance: -
v_gene: TRBV5-1
j_gene: TRBJ2-3
len: 17
d_gene: TRBD2
CDR3aa: CASSLWGTSGTGDTQYF
CDR3nt: TGCGCCAGCAGCTTGTGGGGGACTAGCGGGACGGGGGATACGCAGTATTTT

abundance: -
v_gene: TRBV28
j_gene: TRBJ2-2
len: 14
d_gene: TRBD1
CDR3aa: CASRPGQLTGELFF
CDR3nt: TGTGCCAGCAGACCGGGACAGTTGACCGGGGAGCTGTTTTTT

abundance: few
v_gene: TRBV4-3
j_gene: TRBJ1-2
len: 15
d_gene: -
CDR3aa: CASSQVWQGKGGYTF
CDR3nt: TGCGCCAGCAGCCAAGTGTGGCAGGGGAAGGGGGGCTACACCTTC

abundance: -
v_gene: TRBV12-3/TRBV12-4
j_gene: TRBJ2-7
len: 12
d_gene: -
CDR3aa: CASSFGLYEQYF
CDR3nt: TGTGCCAGCAGTTTCGGTCTTTACGAGCAGTACTTC

abundance: -
v_gene: TRBV6-5
j_gene: TRBJ1-2
len: 16
d_gene: TRBD1
CDR3aa: CASSYSGTAANYGYTF
CDR3nt: TGTGCCAGCAGTTACTCGGGGACAGCAGCTAACTATGGCTACACCTTC

abundance: -
v_gene: TRBV7-2
j_gene: TRBJ2-1
len: 16
d_gene: TRBD2
CDR3aa: CASSLQGSGTYNEQFF
CDR3nt: TGTGCCAGCAGCTTACAAGGTAGCGGGACTTACAATGAGCAGTTCTTC

abundance: -
v_gene: TRBV6-5
j_gene: TRBJ2-3
len: 15
d_gene: -
CDR3aa: CASSYGGSSTDTQYF
CDR3nt: TGTGCCAGCAGTTATGGGGGGTCTAGCACAGATACGCAGTATTTT

abundance: -
v_gene: TRBV18
j_gene: TRBJ2-7
len: 14
d_gene: -
CDR3aa: CASSPLSGSYEQYF
CDR3nt: TGTGCCAGCTCACCCCTTAGCGGATCCTACGAGCAGTACTTC

abundance: -
v_gene: TRBV15
j_gene: TRBJ2-5
len: 13
d_gene: -
CDR3aa: CATSRDREETQYF
CDR3nt: TGTGCCACCAGCAGGGACAGAGAAGAGACCCAGTACTTC

abundance: -
v_gene: TRBV11-2
j_gene: TRBJ2-1
len: 16
d_gene: -
CDR3aa: CASSSKQGAAYNEQFF
CDR3nt: TGTGCCAGCAGCTCAAAACAGGGTGCGGCCTACAATGAGCAGTTCTTC

abundance: -
v_gene: TRBV7-9
j_gene: TRBJ1-2
len: 13
d_gene: TRBD1
CDR3aa: CASSSGQGGGYTF
CDR3nt: TGTGCCAGCAGCAGTGGACAGGGTGGGGGCTACACCTTC

abundance: -
v_gene: TRBV5-4
j_gene: TRBJ2-7
len: 13
d_gene: -
CDR3aa: CASSFRGADEQYF
CDR3nt: TGTGCCAGCAGCTTTCGGGGGGCCGACGAGCAGTACTTC

abundance: -
v_gene: TRBV7-8
j_gene: TRBJ2-5
len: 14
d_gene: -
CDR3aa: CASSLPTSIETQYF
CDR3nt: TGTGCCAGCAGCCTCCCGACATCGATAGAGACCCAGTACTTC

abundance: few
v_gene: TRBV5-4
j_gene: TRBJ1-2
len: 16
d_gene: -
CDR3aa: CASSLDLGQTDYGYTF
CDR3nt: TGTGCCAGCAGCTTGGATCTGGGGCAGACCGACTATGGCTACACCTTC

abundance: once
v_gene: TRBV6-5
j_gene: TRBJ1-6
len: 15
d_gene: -
CDR3aa: CASSYPGTHGSPLHF
CDR3nt: TGTGCCAGCAGCTACCCCGGGACACACGGTTCACCCCTCCACTTT

abundance: -
v_gene: TRBV30
j_gene: TRBJ2-3
len: 15
d_gene: -
CDR3aa: CAWSLSLRPEGTQYF
CDR3nt: TGTGCCTGGAGTTTAAGTTTGCGGCCCGAAGGTACGCAGTATTTT

abundance: -
v_gene: TRBV13
j_gene: TRBJ2-3
len: 15
d_gene: TRBD2
CDR3aa: CASSPGTSATDTQYF
CDR3nt: TGTGCCAGCAGCCCGGGGACTAGCGCTACAGATACGCAGTATTTT

abundance: -
v_gene: TRBV7-9
j_gene: TRBJ2-2
len: 15
d_gene: -
CDR3aa: CASSPPGISTGELFF
CDR3nt: TGTGCCAGCAGCCCCCCGGGGATTAGTACCGGGGAGCTGTTTTTT

abundance: -
v_gene: TRBV11-3
j_gene: TRBJ1-1
len: 16
d_gene: TRBD1
CDR3aa: CASSKGTGAGRTEAFF
CDR3nt: TGTGCCAGCAGCAAGGGGACAGGGGCCGGGAGGACTGAAGCTTTCTTT

abundance: -
v_gene: TRBV2
j_gene: TRBJ2-7
len: 14
d_gene: -
CDR3aa: CANFRLASSYEQYF
CDR3nt: TGTGCCAACTTTCGTCTAGCGAGCTCCTACGAGCAGTACTTC

abundance: -
v_gene: TRBV28
j_gene: TRBJ2-7
len: 12
d_gene: -
CDR3aa: CASRGVTDEQYF
CDR3nt: TGTGCCAGCAGAGGGGTGACGGACGAGCAGTACTTC

abundance: -
v_gene: TRBV5-6
j_gene: TRBJ2-1
len: 14
d_gene: TRBD2
CDR3aa: CASSLSGGWNEQFF
CDR3nt: TGTGCCAGCAGCTTATCGGGAGGGTGGAATGAGCAGTTCTTC

abundance: -
v_gene: TRBV28
j_gene: TRBJ2-7
len: 13
d_gene: -
CDR3aa: CASSLGGGDEQYF
CDR3nt: TGTGCCAGCAGTTTAGGCGGGGGCGACGAGCAGTACTTC

abundance: -
v_gene: TRBV3-1/TRBV3-2
j_gene: TRBJ2-4
len: 14
d_gene: -
CDR3aa: CASSRVGGLDIQYF
CDR3nt: TGTGCCAGCAGCCGGGTTGGGGGGTTGGACATTCAGTACTTC

abundance: -
v_gene: TRBV6-5
j_gene: TRBJ2-7
len: 15
d_gene: TRBD2
CDR3aa: CASSYFGTSGYEQYF
CDR3nt: TGTGCCAGCAGTTACTTTGGGACTAGCGGGTACGAGCAGTACTTC

abundance: -
v_gene: TRBV2
j_gene: TRBJ1-2
len: 14
d_gene: TRBD1
CDR3aa: CASSTTGQLSGYTF
CDR3nt: TGTGCCAGCAGTACGACGGGACAGCTAAGCGGCTACACCTTC

abundance: once
v_gene: TRBV18
j_gene: TRBJ2-3
len: 15
d_gene: TRBD1
CDR3aa: CASSPRTGGTDTQYF
CDR3nt: TGTGCCAGCTCACCACGGACAGGAGGAACAGATACGCAGTATTTT

abundance: -
v_gene: TRBV5-1
j_gene: TRBJ1-4
len: 14
d_gene: -
CDR3aa: CASSLGDFGEKLFF
CDR3nt: TGCGCCAGCAGCCTTGGGGACTTTGGGGAAAAACTGTTTTTT

abundance: few
v_gene: TRBV18
j_gene: TRBJ2-7
len: 14
d_gene: -
CDR3aa: CASSPQGGADEQYF
CDR3nt: TGTGCCAGCTCACCACAGGGTGGGGCGGACGAGCAGTACTTC

abundance: few
v_gene: TRBV19
j_gene: TRBJ1-2
len: 12
d_gene: TRBD1
CDR3aa: CASSGTVYGYTF
CDR3nt: TGTGCCAGTAGTGGGACAGTCTATGGCTACACCTTC

abundance: few
v_gene: TRBV7-9
j_gene: TRBJ1-6
len: 13
d_gene: -
CDR3aa: CASSLEGDSPLHF
CDR3nt: TGTGCCAGCAGCTTAGAAGGGGATTCACCCCTCCACTTT

abundance: -
v_gene: TRBV5-4
j_gene: TRBJ2-7
len: 14
d_gene: -
CDR3aa: CASSPRGAAYEQYF
CDR3nt: TGTGCCAGCAGCCCCAGGGGTGCGGCCTACGAGCAGTACTTC

abundance: -
v_gene: TRBV7-9
j_gene: TRBJ1-1
len: 14
d_gene: -
CDR3aa: CASSLESFSGEAFF
CDR3nt: TGTGCCAGCAGCTTAGAGTCATTTTCGGGTGAAGCTTTCTTT

abundance: -
v_gene: TRBV4-3
j_gene: TRBJ1-1
len: 15
d_gene: -
CDR3aa: CASSQEAQWSTEAFF
CDR3nt: TGCGCCAGCAGCCAAGAGGCTCAGTGGAGCACTGAAGCTTTCTTT

abundance: -
v_gene: TRBV7-8
j_gene: TRBJ1-2
len: 14
d_gene: TRBD1
CDR3aa: CASSPTGGDYGYTF
CDR3nt: TGTGCCAGCAGTCCGACAGGGGGAGACTATGGCTACACCTTC